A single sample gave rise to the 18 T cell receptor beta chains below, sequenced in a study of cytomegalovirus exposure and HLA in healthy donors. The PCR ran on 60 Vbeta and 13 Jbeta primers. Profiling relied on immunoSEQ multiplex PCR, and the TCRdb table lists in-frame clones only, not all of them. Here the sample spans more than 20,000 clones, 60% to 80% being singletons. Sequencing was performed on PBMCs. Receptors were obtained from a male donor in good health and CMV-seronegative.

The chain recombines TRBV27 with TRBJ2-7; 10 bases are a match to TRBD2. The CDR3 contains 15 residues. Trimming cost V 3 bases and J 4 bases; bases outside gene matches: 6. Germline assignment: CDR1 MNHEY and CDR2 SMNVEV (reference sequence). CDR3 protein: CASSFSLAGSYEQYF. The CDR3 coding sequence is TGTGCCAGCAGTTTTTCACTAGCGGGGAGTTACGAGCAGTACTTC.

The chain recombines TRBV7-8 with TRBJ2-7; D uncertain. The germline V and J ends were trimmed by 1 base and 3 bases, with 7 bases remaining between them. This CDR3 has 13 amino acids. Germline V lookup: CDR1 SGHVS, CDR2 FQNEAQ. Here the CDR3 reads CASSLGLRYEQYF. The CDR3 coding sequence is TGTGCCAGCAGCTTAGGACTTCGCTACGAGCAGTACTTC.

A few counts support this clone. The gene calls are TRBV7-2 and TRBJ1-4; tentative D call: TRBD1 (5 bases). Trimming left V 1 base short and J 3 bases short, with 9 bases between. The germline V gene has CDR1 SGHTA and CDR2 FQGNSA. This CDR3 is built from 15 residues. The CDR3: CASSLGRAANEKLFF. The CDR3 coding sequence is TGTGCCAGCAGCTTAGGCAGGGCGGCTAATGAAAAACTGTTTTTT.

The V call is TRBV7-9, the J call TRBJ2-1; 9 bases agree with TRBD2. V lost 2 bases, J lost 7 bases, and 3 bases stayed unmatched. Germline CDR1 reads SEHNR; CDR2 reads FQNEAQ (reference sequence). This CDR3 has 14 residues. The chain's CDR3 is CASSLSGRRNEQFF. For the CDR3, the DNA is TGTGCCAGCAGCTTAAGCGGGAGGAGAAATGAGCAGTTCTTC.

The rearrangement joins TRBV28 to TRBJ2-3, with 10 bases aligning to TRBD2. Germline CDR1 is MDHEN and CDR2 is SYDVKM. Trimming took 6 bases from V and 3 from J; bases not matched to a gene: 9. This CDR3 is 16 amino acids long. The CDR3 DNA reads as TGTGCCAGCAGCTGGGAGGCTAGCGGGAGAACAGATACGCAGTATTTT. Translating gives CASSWEASGRTDTQYF.

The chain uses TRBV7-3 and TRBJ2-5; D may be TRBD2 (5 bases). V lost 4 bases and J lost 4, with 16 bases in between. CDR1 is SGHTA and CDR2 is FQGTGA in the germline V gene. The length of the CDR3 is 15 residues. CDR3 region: CASSWTASGRETQYF. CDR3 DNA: TGTGCCAGCAGCTGGACTGCTTCAGGCAGAGAGACCCAGTACTTC.

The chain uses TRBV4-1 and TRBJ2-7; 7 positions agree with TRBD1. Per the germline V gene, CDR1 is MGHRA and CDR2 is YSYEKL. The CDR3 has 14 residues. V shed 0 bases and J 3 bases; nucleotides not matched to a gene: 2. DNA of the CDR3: TGCGCCAGCAGCCAAGATAGGGACAGCTACGAGCAGTACTTC. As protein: CASSQDRDSYEQYF.

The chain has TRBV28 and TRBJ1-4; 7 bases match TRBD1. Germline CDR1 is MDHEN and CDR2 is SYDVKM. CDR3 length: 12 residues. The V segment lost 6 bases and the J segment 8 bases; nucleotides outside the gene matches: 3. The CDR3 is CASSQDREKLFF. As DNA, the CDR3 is TGTGCCAGCAGCCAGGACAGGGAAAAACTGTTTTTT.

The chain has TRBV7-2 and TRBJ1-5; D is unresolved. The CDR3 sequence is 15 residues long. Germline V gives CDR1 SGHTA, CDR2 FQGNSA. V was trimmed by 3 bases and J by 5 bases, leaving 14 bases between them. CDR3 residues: CASSLDSNSHQPQHF. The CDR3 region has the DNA TGTGCCAGCAGCTTGGACTCAAACTCGCATCAGCCCCAGCATTTT.

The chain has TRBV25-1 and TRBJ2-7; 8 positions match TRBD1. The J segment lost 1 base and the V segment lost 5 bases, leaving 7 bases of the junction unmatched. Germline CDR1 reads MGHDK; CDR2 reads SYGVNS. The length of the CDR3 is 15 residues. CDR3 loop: CASSNQGAGSYEQYF. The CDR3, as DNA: TGTGCCAGCAGTAATCAGGGGGCGGGGTCCTACGAGCAGTACTTC.

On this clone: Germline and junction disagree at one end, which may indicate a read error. In DNA, the CDR3 is TGTGCCAGCAGCTTGGGAGGGACTAGTTTACATTTT. It encodes CASSLGGTSLHF. The chain joins TRBV7-3 to TRBJ2-3, with 8 bases lining up with TRBD2. The length of the CDR3 is 12 residues. Germline V gene sequence: CDR1 SGHTA, CDR2 FQGTGA.

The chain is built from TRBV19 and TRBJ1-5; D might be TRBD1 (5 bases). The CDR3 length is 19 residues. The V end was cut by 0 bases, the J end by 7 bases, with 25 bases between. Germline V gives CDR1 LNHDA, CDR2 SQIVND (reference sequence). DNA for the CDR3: TGTGCCAGTAGTATAGATGCGGGGGATGTGGCAGGTAACGACCAGCCCCAGCATTTT. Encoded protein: CASSIDAGDVAGNDQPQHF. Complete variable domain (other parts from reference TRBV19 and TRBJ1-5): DGGITQSPKYLFRKEGQNVTLSCEQNLNHDAMYWYRQDPGQGLRLIYYSQIVNDFQKGDIAEGYSVSREKKESFPLTVTSAQKNPTAFYLCASSIDAGDVAGNDQPQHFGDGTRLSIL.

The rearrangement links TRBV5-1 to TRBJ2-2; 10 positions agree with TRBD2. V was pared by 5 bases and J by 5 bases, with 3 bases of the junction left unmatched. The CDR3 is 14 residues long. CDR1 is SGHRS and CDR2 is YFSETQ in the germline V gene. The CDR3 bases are TGCGCCAGCAGGGAAGCGGGGGGGACCGGGGAGCTGTTTTTT. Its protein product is CASREAGGTGELFF.

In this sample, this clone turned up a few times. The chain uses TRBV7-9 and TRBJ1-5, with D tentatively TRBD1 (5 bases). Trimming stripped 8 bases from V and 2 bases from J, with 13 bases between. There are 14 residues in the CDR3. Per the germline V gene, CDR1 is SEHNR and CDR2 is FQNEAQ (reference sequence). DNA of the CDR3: TGTGCCAGCGACCGCAGGGAGGGCAATCAGCCCCAGCATTTT. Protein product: CASDRREGNQPQHF. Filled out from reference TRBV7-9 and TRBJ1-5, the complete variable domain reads DTGVSQNPRHKITKRGQNVTFRCDPISEHNRLYWYRQTLGQGPEFLTYFQNEAQLEKSRLLSDRFSAERPKGSFSTLEIQRTEQGDSAMYLCASDRREGNQPQHFGDGTRLSIL.

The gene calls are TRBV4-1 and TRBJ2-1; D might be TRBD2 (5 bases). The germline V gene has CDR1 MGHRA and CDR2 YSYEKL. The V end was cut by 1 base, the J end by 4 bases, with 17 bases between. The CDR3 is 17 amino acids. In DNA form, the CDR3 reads TGCGCCAGCAGCCAAGGTCTAGCCCAATTGACATACAATGAGCAGTTCTTC. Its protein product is CASSQGLAQLTYNEQFF.

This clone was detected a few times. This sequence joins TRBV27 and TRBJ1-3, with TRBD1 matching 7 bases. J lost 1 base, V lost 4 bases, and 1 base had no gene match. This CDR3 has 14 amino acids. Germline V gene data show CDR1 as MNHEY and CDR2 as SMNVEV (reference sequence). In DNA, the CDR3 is TGTGCCAGCAGTTCGACAGGGTCTGGAAACACCATATATTTT. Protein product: CASSSTGSGNTIYF.

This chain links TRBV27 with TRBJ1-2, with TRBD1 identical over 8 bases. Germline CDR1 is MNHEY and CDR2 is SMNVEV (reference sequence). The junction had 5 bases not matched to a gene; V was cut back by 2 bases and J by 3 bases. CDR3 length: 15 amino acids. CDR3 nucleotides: TGTGCCAGCAGTTTACAATCAGGGGGCCACTATGGCTACACCTTC. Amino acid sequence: CASSLQSGGHYGYTF.

The DNA of the CDR3 is TGTGCCTGGGCCCAGGGTTACGAGCAGTACTTC. Its protein is CAWAQGYEQYF. The genes are TRBV30 and TRBJ2-7, with D maybe TRBD1 (5 bases). CDR3 length equals 11 residues. Trimming took off 5 bases at V and 4 bases at J, with 9 bases between the two ends. Germline CDR1 and CDR2: GTSNPN and SVGIG (reference sequence).